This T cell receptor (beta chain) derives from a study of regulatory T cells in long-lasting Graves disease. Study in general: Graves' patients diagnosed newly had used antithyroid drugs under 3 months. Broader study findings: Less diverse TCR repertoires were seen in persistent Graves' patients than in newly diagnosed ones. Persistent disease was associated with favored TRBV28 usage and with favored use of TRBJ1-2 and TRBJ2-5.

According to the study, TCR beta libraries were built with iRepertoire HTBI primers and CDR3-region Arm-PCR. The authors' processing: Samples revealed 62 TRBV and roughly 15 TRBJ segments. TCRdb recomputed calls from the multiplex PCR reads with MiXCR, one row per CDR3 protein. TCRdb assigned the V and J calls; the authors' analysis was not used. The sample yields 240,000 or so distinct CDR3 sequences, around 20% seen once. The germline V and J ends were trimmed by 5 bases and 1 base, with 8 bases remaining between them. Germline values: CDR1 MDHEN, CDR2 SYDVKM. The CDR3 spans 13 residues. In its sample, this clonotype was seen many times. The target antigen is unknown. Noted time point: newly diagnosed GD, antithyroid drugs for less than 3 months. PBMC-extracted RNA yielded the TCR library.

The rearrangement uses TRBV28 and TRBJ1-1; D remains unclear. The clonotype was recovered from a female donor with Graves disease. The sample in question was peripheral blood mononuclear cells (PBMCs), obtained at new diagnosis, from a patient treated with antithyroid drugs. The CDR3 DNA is TGTGCCAGCAGTACCAACAGGAACACTGAAGCTTTCTTT. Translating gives CASSTNRNTEAFF.